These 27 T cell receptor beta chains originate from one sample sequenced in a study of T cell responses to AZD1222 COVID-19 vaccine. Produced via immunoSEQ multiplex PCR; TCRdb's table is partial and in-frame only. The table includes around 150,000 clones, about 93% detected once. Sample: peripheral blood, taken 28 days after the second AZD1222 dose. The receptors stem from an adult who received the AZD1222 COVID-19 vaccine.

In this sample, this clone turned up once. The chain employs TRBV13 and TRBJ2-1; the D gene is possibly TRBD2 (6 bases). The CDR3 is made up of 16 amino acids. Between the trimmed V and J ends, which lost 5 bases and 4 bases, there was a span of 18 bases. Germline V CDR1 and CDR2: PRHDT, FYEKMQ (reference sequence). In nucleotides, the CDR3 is TGTGCCAGCAGCCTAAGCCACGGAGGGGTATACAATGAGCAGTTCTTC. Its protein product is CASSLSHGGVYNEQFF.

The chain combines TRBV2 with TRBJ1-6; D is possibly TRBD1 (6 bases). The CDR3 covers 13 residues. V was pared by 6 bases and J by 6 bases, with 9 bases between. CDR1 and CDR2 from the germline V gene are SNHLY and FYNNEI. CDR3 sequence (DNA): TGTGCCAGCAGGGGCAGGGGTAATTCACCCCTCCACTTT. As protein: CASRGRGNSPLHF. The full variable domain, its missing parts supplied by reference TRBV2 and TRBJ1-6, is EPEVTQTPSHQVTQMGQEVILRCVPISNHLYFYWYRQILGQKVEFLVSFYNNEISEKSEIFDDQFSVERPDGSNFTLKIRSTKLEDSAMYFCASRGRGNSPLHFGNGTRLTVT.

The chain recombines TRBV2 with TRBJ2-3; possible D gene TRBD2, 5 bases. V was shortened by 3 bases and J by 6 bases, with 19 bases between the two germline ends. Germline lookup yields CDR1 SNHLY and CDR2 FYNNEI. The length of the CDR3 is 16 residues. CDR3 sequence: CASSDLGLKSRDTQYF. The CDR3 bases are TGTGCCAGCAGTGATCTAGGACTCAAAAGTAGGGATACGCAGTATTTT.

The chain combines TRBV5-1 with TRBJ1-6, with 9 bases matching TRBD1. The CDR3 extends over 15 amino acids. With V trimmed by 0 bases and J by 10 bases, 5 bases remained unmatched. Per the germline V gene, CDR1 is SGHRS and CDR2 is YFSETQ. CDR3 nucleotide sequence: TGCGCCAGCAGCTTGGCCGGACAGGGGATCTCACCCCTCCACTTT. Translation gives CASSLAGQGISPLHF. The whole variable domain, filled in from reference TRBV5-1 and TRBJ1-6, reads KAGVTQTPRYLIKTRGQQVTLSCSPISGHRSVSWYQQTPGQGLQFLFEYFSETQRNKGNFPGRFSGRQFSNSRSEMNVSTLELGDSALYLCASSLAGQGISPLHFGNGTRLTVT.

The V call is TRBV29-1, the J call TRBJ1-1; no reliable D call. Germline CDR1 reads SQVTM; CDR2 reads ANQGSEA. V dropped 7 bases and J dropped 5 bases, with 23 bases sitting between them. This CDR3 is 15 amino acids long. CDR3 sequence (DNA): TGCAGCGCGACCTACTCGGGTGGACCTGAGACTGAAGCTTTCTTT. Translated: CSATYSGGPETEAFF.

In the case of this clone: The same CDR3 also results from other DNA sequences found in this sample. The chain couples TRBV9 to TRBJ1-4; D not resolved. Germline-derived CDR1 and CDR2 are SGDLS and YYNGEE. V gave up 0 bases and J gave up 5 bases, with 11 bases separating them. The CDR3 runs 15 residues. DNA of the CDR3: TGTGCCAGCAGCGTAGGCGGTCGCCGGAATGAAAAACTGTTTTTT. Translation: CASSVGGRRNEKLFF.

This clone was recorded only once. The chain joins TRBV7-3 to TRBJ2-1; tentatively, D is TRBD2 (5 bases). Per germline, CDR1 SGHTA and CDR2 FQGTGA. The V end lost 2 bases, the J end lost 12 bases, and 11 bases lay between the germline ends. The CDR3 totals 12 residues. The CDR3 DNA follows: TGTGCCAGCAGCTTACCGGGCCGGGGGCAGTTCTTC. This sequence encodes CASSLPGRGQFF.

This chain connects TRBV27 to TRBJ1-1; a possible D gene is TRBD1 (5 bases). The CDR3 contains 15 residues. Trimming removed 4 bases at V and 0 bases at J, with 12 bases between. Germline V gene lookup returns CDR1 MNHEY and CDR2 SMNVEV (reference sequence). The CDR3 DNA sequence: TGTGCCAGCAGTTGGCGGGGGGACTTGAACACTGAAGCTTTCTTT. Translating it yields CASSWRGDLNTEAFF.

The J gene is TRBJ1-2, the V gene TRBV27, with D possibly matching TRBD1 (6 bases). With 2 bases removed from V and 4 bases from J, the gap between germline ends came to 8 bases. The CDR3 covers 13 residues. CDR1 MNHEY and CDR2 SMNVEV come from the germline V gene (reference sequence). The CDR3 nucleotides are TGTGCCAGCAGTTTAAGGGGGAGCTATGGCTACACCTTC. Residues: CASSLRGSYGYTF.

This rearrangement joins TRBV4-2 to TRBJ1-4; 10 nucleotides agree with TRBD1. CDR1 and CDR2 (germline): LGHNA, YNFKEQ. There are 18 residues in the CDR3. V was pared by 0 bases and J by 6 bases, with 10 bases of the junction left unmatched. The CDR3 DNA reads TGTGCCAGCAGCCAAGACCCCTCCGACAGGGGGCGTTATGAAAAACTGTTTTTT. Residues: CASSQDPSDRGRYEKLFF.

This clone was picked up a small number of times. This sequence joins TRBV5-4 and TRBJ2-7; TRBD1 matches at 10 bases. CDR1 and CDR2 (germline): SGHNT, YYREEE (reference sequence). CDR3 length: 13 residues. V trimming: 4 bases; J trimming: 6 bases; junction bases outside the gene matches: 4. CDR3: CASSMGDRGEQYF. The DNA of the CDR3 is TGTGCCAGCAGCATGGGGGACAGGGGCGAGCAGTACTTC.

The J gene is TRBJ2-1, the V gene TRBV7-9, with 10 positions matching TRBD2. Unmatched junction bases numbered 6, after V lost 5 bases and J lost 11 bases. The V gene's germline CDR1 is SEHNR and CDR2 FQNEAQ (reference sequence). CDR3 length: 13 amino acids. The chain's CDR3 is CASSLRTSGKQFF. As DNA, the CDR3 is TGTGCCAGCAGCCTACGGACTAGCGGAAAGCAGTTCTTC.

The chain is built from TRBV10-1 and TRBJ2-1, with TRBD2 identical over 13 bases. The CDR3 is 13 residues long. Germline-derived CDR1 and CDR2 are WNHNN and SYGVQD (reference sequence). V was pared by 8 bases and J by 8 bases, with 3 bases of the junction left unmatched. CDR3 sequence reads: CASRTSGGYEQFF. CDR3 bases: TGCGCCAGCCGGACTAGCGGGGGCTATGAGCAGTTCTTC.

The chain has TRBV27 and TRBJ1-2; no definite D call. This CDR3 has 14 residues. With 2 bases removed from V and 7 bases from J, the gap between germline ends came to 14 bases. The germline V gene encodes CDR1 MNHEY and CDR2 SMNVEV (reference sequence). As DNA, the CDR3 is TGTGCCAGCAGTTTAGATCAGAACGGCCTTGGCTACACCTTC. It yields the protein CASSLDQNGLGYTF.

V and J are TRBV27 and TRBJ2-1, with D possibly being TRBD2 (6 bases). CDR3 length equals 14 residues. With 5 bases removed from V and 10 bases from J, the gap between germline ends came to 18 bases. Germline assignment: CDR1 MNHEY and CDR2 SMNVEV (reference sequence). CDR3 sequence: CASSDPDLGREQFF. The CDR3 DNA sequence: TGTGCCAGCAGTGACCCTGACCTAGGGAGGGAGCAGTTCTTC.

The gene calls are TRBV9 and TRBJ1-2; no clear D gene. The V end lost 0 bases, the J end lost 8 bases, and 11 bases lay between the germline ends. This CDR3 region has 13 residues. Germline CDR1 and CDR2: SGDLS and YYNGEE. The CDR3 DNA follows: TGTGCCAGCAGCGTAGGGACCGCGGGAGGCTACACCTTC. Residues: CASSVGTAGGYTF.

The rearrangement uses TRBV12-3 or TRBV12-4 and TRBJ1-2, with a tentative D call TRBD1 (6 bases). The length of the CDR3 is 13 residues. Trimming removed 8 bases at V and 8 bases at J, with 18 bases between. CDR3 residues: CASGTWAGDGYTF. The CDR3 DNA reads TGTGCCAGCGGAACGTGGGCAGGGGACGGCTACACCTTC.

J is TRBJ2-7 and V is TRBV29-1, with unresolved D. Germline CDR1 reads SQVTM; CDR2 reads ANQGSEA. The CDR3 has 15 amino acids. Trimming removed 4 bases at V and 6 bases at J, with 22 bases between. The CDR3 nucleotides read TGCAGCGTTGTGGTGTGGGTCACCGGCGTCGGCGAGCAGTACTTC. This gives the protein CSVVVWVTGVGEQYF.

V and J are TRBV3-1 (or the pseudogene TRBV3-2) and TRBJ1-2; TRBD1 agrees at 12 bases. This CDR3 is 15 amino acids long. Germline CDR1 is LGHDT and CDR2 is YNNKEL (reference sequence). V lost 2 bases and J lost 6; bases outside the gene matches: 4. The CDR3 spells CASSQSGTGGDGYTF. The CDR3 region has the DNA TGTGCCAGCAGCCAAAGTGGGACAGGGGGCGATGGCTACACCTTC.

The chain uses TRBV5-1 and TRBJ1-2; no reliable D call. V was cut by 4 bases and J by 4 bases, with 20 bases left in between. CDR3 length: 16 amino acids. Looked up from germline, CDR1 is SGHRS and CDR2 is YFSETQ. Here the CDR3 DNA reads TGCGCCAGCAGCCCCGGGCAGGAGGGCTATGGCTATGGCTACACCTTC. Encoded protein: CASSPGQEGYGYGYTF.

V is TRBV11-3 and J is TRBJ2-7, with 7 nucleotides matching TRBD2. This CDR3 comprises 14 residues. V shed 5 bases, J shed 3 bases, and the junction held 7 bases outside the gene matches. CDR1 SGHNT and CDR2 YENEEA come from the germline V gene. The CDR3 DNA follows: TGTGCCAGCAGCCGCGGGGGAAGCAACTACGAGCAGTACTTC. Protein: CASSRGGSNYEQYF.

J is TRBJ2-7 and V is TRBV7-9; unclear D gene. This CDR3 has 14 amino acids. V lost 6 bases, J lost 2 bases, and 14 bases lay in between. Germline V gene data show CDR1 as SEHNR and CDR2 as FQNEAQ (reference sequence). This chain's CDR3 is CASSHGWPTYEQYF. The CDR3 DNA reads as TGTGCCAGCAGTCATGGGTGGCCTACCTACGAGCAGTACTTC.

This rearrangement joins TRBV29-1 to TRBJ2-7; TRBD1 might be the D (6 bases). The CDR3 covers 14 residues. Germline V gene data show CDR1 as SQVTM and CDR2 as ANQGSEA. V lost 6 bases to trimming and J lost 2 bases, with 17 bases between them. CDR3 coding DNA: TGCAGCGTCCAGGGGAACCGGGGTACCTACGAGCAGTACTTC. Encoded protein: CSVQGNRGTYEQYF.

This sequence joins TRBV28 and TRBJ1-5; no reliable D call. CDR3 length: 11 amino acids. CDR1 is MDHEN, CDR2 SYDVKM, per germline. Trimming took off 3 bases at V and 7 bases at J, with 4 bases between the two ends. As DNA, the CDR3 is TGTGCCAGCAGTTTGCACCAGCCCCAGCATTTT. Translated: CASSLHQPQHF.

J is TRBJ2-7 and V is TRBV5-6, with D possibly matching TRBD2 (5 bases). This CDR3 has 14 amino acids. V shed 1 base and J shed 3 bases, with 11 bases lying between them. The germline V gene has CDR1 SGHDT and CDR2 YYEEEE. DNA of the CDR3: TGTGCCAGCAGCTTGTCCGGGGTAGTCTACGAGCAGTACTTC. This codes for CASSLSGVVYEQYF. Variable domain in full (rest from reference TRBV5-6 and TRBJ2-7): DAGVTQSPTHLIKTRGQQVTLRCSPKSGHDTVSWYQQALGQGPQFIFQYYEEEERQRGNFPDRFSGHQFPNYSSELNVNALLLGDSALYLCASSLSGVVYEQYFGPGTRLTVT.

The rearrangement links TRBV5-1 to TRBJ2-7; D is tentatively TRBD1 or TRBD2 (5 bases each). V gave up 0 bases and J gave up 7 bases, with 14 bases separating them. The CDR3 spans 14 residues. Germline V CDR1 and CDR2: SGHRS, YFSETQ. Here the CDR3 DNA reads TGCGCCAGCAGCTTGGATGGTGGGGGTCAGGAGCAGTACTTC. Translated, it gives CASSLDGGGQEQYF.

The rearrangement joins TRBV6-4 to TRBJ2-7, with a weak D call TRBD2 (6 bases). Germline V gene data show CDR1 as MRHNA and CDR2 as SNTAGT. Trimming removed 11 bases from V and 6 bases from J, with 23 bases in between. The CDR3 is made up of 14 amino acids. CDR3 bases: TGTGCCCGCGGAGGCGGGACCCAGAGTGGCGAGCAGTACTTC. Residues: CARGGGTQSGEQYF.